This TCR beta chain was identified in a study of T cell repertoires in aging, cancer and after chemotherapy. Study-wide context: Six age groups, ranging from 30 or younger to 70 or older, included the donors. Paired samples before and after chemotherapy came from chronic lymphocytic leukemia patients on fludarabine- or bendamustine-based regimens. General study results and limits: No conclusions about immunological memory after chemotherapy can be drawn from the repertoire data. In each cancer cohort, median generation probability increased across chemotherapy, suggesting thymic output rebounded.

TCR beta rearrangements were amplified from peripheral blood genomic DNA. Multiplex touch-down PCR with TRB-A/B primers amplified rearranged V-D-J TRB sequences. MiXCR, applied by TCRdb to the multiplex PCR reads, yields one record per CDR3 protein. Counted here are 2,000 to 2,500 distinct CDR3 sequences, about 20% occurring once; the ten biggest clones make up roughly 8%. CDR1 and CDR2 (germline): LGHNA, YNFKEQ. The CDR3 covers 18 residues. As concerns this clonotype: Its antigen is not known.

Sequenced material: blood. The rearrangement links TRBV4-2 to TRBJ2-4, with 15 bases that match TRBD2. The DNA matches TRBJ2-5 better at its end, which makes the J call doubtful. This clonotype was sampled from a human donor with a blood cancer. The DNA of the CDR3 is TGTGCCAGCAGCCTGGGCGGACTAGCGGGGGGGTGGGGGGAGACCCAGTACTTC. Translating it yields CASSLGGLAGGWGETQYF.